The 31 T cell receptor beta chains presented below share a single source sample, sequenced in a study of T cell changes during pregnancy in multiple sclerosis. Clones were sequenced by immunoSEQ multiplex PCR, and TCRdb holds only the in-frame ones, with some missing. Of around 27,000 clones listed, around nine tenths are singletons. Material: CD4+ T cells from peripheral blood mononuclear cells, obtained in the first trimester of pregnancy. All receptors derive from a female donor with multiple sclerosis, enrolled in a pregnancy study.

The CDR3 reads CASSSQPGVGTEAFF. The DNA of the CDR3 is TGTGCCAGCAGCTCTCAACCGGGGGTGGGCACTGAAGCTTTCTTT. V gene TRBV11-2 combines with J gene TRBJ1-1, with D possibly TRBD1 on 5 matching bases. The CDR3 is made up of 15 amino acids. In germline, CDR1 is SGHAT, CDR2 FQNNGV. V was clipped by 4 bases and J by 4 bases, with 16 bases between them.

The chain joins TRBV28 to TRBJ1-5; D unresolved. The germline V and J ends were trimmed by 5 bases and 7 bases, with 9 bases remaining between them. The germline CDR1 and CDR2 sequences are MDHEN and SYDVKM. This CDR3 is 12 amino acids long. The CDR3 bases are TGTGCCAGCAGTCCACTAGAGCAGCCCCAGCATTTT. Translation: CASSPLEQPQHF.

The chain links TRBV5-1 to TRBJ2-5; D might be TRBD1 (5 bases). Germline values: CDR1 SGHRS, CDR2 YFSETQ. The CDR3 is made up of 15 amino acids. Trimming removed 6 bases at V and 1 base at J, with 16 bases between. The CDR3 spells CASTAQGMGQETQYF. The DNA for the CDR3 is TGCGCCAGCACGGCCCAGGGCATGGGCCAAGAGACCCAGTACTTC.

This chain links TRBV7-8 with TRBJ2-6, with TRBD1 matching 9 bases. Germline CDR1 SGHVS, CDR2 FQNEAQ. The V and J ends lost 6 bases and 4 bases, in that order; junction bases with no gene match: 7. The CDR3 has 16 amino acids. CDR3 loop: CASRHHRGLGANVLTF. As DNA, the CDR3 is TGTGCCAGCAGGCATCACAGGGGGCTGGGGGCCAACGTCCTGACTTTC.

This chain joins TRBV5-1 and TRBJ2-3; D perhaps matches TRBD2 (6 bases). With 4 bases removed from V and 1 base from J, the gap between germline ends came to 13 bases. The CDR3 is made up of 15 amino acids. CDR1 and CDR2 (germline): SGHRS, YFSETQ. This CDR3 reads CASSPRWGGTDTQYF. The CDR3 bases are TGCGCCAGCAGCCCCCGGTGGGGGGGCACAGATACGCAGTATTTT.

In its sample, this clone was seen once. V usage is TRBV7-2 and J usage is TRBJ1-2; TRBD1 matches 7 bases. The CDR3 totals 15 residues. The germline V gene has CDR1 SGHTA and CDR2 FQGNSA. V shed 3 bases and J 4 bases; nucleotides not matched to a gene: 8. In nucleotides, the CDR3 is TGTGCCAGCAGCTTGATCCCGGGACAGTTCTATGGCTACACCTTC. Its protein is CASSLIPGQFYGYTF. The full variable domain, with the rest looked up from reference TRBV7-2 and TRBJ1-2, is GAGVSQSPSNKVTEKGKDVELRCDPISGHTALYWYRQSLGQGLEFLIYFQGNSAPDKSGLPSDRFSAERTGGSVSTLTIQRTQQEDSAVYLCASSLIPGQFYGYTFGSGTRLTVV.

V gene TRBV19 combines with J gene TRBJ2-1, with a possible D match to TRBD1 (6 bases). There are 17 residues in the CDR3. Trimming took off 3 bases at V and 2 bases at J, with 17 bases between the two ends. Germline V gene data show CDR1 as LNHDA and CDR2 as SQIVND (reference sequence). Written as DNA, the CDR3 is TGTGCCAGTAGTATGGGAGCAGGGGTCGTCCCCTACAATGAGCAGTTCTTC. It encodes CASSMGAGVVPYNEQFF.

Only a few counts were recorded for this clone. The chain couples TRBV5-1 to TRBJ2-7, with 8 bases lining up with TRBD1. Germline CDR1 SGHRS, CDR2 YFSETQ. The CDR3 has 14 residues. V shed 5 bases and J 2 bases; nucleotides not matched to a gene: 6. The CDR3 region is CASSPGTGPYEQYF. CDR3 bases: TGCGCCAGCAGTCCTGGGACAGGCCCCTACGAGCAGTACTTC. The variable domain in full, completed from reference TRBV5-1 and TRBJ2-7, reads KAGVTQTPRYLIKTRGQQVTLSCSPISGHRSVSWYQQTPGQGLQFLFEYFSETQRNKGNFPGRFSGRQFSNSRSEMNVSTLELGDSALYLCASSPGTGPYEQYFGPGTRLTVT.

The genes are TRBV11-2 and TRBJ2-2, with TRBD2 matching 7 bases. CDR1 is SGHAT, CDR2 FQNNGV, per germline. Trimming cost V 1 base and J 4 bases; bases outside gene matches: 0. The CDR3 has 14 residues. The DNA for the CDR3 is TGTGCCAGCAGCTTAGCGGGGGGCACCGGGGAGCTGTTTTTT. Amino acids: CASSLAGGTGELFF.

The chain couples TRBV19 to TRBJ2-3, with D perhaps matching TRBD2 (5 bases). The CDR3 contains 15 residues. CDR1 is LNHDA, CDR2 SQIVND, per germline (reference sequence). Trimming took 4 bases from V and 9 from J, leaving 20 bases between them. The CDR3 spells CASSTASFGESTQYF. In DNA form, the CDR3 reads TGTGCCAGTAGTACGGCGTCGTTTGGGGAGTCGACGCAGTATTTT.

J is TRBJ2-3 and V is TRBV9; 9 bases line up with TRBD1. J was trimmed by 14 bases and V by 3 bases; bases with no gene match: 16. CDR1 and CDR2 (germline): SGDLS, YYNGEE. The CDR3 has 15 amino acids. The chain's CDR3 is CASSAALHRGQGMYF. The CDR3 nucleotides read TGTGCCAGCAGCGCAGCTCTGCATAGGGGACAGGGCATGTATTTT.

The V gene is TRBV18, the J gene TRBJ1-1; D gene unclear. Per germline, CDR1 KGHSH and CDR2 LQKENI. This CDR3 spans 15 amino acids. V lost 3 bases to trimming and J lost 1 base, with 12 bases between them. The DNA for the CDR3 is TGTGCCAGCTCACCGCGGTGGGTTGCGAACACTGAAGCTTTCTTT. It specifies CASSPRWVANTEAFF.

This chain's CDR3 is CASSRTGTVFYEQYF. The CDR3 bases are TGTGCCAGCAGCCGAACCGGGACAGTATTCTACGAGCAGTACTTC. The chain couples TRBV6-5 to TRBJ2-7; 7 bases match TRBD1. V was pared by 6 bases and J by 3 bases, with 11 bases of the junction left unmatched. The CDR3 is 15 residues long. Germline assignment: CDR1 MNHEY and CDR2 SVGAGI.

Here the CDR3 reads CASSPSGLADTQYF. The DNA of the CDR3 is TGTGCCAGCAGTCCCTCCGGGTTGGCAGATACGCAGTATTTT. J is TRBJ2-3 and V is TRBV28; D gene uncertain. Germline values: CDR1 MDHEN, CDR2 SYDVKM. The germline V and J ends were trimmed by 5 bases and 4 bases, with 13 bases remaining between them. The CDR3 extends over 14 amino acids.

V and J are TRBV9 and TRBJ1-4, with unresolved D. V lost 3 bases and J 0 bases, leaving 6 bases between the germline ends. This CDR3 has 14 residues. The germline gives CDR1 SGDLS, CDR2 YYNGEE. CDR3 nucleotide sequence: TGTGCCAGCAGCGCCGGTCCAACTAATGAAAAACTGTTTTTT. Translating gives CASSAGPTNEKLFF.

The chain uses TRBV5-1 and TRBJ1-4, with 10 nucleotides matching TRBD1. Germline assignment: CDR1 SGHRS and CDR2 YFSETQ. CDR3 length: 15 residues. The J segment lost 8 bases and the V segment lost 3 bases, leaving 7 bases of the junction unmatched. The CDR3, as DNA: TGCGCCAGCAGCTCAGTGGGGACAGGGGAGGAAAAACTGTTTTTT. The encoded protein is CASSSVGTGEEKLFF.

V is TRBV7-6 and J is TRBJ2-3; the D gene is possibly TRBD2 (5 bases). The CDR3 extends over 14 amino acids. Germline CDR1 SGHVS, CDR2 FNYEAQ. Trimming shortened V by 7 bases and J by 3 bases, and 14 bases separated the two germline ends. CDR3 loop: CASTPLSGTDTQYF. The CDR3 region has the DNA TGTGCCAGCACCCCCTTAAGCGGAACAGATACGCAGTATTTT. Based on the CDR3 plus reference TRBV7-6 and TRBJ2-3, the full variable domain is GAGVSQSPRYKVTKRGQDVALRCDPISGHVSLYWYRQALGQGPEFLTYFNYEAQQDKSGLPNDRFSAERPEGSISTLTIQRTEQRDSAMYRCASTPLSGTDTQYFGPGTRLTVL.

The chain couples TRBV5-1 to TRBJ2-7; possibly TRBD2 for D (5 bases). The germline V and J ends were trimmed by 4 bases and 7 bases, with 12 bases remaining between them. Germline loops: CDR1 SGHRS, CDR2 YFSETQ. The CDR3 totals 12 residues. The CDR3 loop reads CASSPFSGEQYF. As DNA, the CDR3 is TGCGCCAGCAGCCCGTTCTCGGGGGAGCAGTACTTC.

The CDR3 spells CASSESGGGTGELFF. CDR3 nucleotides: TGTGCCAGCAGCGAAAGCGGGGGCGGGACCGGGGAGCTGTTTTTT. The chain carries TRBV6-5 and TRBJ2-2, with 8 positions matching TRBD2. Trimming at V came to 6 bases and at J to 5 bases, leaving 8 bases not matched to a gene. The CDR3 is made up of 15 amino acids. Per the germline V gene, CDR1 is MNHEY and CDR2 is SVGAGI.

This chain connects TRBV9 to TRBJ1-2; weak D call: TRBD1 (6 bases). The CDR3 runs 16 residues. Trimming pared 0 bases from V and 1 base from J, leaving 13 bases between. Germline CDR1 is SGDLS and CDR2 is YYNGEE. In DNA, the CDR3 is TGTGCCAGCAGCGTAGAGACAGGACCAATTAACTATGGCTACACCTTC. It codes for CASSVETGPINYGYTF.

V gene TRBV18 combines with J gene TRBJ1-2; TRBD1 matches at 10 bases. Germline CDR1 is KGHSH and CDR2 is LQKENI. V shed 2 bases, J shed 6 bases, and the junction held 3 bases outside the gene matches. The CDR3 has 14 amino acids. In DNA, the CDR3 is TGTGCCAGCTCACCAGGACAGGGGGTGGATGGCTACACCTTC. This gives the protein CASSPGQGVDGYTF.

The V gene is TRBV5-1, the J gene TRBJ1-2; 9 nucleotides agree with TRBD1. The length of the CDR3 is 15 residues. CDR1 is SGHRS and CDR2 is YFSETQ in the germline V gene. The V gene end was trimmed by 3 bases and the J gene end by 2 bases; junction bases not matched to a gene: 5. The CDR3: CASSSSGTGNYGYTF. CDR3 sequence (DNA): TGCGCCAGCAGCTCCTCCGGGACAGGGAACTATGGCTACACCTTC. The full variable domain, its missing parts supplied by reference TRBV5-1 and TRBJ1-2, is KAGVTQTPRYLIKTRGQQVTLSCSPISGHRSVSWYQQTPGQGLQFLFEYFSETQRNKGNFPGRFSGRQFSNSRSEMNVSTLELGDSALYLCASSSSGTGNYGYTFGSGTRLTVV.

The CDR3 DNA sequence: TGTGCCAGCAGCCTCAAACCAGGGCTCGAGGCTTTCTTT. It codes for CASSLKPGLEAFF. This rearrangement joins TRBV2 to TRBJ1-1, with TRBD1 as a possible D gene (5 bases). Per the germline V gene, CDR1 is SNHLY and CDR2 is FYNNEI. The germline V and J ends were trimmed by 6 bases and 11 bases, with 19 bases remaining between them. The CDR3 runs 13 residues.

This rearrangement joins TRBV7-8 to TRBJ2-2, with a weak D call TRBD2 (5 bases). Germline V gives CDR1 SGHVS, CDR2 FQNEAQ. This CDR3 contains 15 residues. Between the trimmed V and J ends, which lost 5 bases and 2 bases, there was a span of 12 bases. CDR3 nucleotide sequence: TGTGCCAGCAGCGCCTGGGGAGCAAACACCGGGGAGCTGTTTTTT. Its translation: CASSAWGANTGELFF.

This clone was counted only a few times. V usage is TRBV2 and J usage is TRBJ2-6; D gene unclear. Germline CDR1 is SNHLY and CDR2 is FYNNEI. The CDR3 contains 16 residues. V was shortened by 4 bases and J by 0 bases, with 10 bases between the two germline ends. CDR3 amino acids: CASSGEESSGANVLTF. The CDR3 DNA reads TGTGCCAGCAGTGGAGAGGAGAGCTCTGGGGCCAACGTCCTGACTTTC.

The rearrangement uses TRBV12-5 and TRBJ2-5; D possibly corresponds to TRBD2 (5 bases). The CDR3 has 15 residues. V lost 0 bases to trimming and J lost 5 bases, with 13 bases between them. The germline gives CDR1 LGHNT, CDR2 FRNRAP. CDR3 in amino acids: CASGLVRTPGETQYF. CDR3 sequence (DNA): TGTGCTAGTGGTTTGGTACGGACTCCGGGGGAGACCCAGTACTTC.

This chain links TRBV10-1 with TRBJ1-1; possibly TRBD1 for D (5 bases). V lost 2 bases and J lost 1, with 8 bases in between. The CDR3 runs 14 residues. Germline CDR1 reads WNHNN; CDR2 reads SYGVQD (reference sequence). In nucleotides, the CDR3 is TGCGCCAGCAGTGAGGGACACCCGAACACTGAAGCTTTCTTT. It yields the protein CASSEGHPNTEAFF.

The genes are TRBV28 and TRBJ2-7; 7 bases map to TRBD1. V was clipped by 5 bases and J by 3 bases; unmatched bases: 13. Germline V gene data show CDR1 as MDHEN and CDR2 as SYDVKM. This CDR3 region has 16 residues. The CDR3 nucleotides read TGTGCCAGCAGTCCCAGAGCTCGAGGGGGCTACTACGAGCAGTACTTC. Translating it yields CASSPRARGGYYEQYF. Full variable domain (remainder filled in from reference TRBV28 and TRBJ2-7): DVKVTQSSRYLVKRTGEKVFLECVQDMDHENMFWYRQDPGLGLRLIYFSYDVKMKEKGDIPEGYSVSREKKERFSLILESASTNQTSMYLCASSPRARGGYYEQYFGPGTRLTVT.

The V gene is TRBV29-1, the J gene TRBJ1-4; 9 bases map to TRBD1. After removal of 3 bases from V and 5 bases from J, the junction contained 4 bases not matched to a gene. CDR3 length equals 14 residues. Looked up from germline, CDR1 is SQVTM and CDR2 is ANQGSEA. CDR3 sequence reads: CSVDPTGGNEKLFF. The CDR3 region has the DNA TGCAGCGTTGATCCGACAGGGGGAAATGAAAAACTGTTTTTT.

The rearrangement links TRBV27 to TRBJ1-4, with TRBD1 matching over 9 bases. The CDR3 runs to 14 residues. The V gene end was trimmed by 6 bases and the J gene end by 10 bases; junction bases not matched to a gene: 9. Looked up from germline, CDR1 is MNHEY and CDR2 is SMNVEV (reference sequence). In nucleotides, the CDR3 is TGTGCCAGCAGACCCCAGGGACAGGGCGGAAAACTGTTTTTT. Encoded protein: CASRPQGQGGKLFF.

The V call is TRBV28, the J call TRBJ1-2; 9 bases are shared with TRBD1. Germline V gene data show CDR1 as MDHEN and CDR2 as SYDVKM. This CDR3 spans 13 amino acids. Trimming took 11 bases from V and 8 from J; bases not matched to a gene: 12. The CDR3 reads CAHWDRAFQGYTF. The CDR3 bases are TGTGCCCACTGGGACAGGGCGTTCCAGGGCTACACCTTC.